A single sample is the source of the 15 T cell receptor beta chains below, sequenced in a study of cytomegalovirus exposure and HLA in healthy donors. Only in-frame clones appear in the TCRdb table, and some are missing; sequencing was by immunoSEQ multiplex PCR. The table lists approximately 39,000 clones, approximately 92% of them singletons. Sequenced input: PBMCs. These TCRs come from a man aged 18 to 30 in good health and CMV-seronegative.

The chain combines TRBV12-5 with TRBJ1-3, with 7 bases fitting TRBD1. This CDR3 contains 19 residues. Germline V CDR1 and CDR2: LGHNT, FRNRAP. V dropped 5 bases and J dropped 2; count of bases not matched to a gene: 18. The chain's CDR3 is CASGPGTVSHGGPGNTIYF. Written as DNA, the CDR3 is TGTGCTAGTGGTCCTGGGACAGTCTCCCACGGAGGTCCTGGAAACACCATATATTTT.

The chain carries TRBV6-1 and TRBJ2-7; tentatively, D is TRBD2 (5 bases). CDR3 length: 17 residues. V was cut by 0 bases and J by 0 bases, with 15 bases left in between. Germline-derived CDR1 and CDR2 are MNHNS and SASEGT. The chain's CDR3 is CASSEAEAWENSYEQYF. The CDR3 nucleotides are TGTGCCAGCAGTGAAGCGGAGGCATGGGAAAACTCCTACGAGCAGTACTTC.

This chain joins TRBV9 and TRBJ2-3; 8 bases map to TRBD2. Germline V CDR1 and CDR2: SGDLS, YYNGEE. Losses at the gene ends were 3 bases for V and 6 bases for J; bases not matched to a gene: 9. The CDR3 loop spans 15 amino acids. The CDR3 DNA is TGTGCCAGCAGCGAGGGGAGCGGGAGAGGGGATACGCAGTATTTT. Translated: CASSEGSGRGDTQYF.

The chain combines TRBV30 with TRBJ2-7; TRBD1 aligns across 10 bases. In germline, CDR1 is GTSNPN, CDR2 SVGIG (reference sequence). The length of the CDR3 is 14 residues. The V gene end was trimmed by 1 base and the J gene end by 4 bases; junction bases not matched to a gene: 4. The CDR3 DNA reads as TGTGCCTGGAGTGCCGACAGGGGGCTTTACGAGCAGTACTTC. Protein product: CAWSADRGLYEQYF.

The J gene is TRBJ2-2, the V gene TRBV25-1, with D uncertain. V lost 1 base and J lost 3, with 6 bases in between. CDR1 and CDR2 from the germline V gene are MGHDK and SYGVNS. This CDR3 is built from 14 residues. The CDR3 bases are TGTGCCAGCAGTGAATTGCGAGACACCGGGGAGCTGTTTTTT. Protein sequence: CASSELRDTGELFF.

Here the CDR3 reads CASSLVSGLNGYTF. For the CDR3, the DNA is TGTGCCAGCAGCTTAGTTTCCGGTTTGAATGGCTACACCTTC. The chain joins TRBV13 to TRBJ1-2, with D unclear. Trimming took 1 base from V and 6 from J, leaving 12 bases between them. From germline, CDR1 is PRHDT and CDR2 FYEKMQ (reference sequence). The CDR3 has 14 residues.

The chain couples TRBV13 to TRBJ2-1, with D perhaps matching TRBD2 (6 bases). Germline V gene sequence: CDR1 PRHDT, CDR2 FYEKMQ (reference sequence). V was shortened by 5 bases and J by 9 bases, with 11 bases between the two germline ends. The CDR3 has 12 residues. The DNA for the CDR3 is TGTGCCAGCAGCGCCTTCGGGGGTGAGCAGTTCTTC. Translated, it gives CASSAFGGEQFF.

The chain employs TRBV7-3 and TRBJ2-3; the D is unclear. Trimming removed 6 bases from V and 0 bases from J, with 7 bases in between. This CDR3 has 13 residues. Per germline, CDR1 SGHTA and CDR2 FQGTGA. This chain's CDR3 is CASSISSTDTQYF. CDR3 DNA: TGTGCCAGCAGTATATCCAGCACAGATACGCAGTATTTT. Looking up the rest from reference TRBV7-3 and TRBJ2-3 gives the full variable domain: GAGVSQTPSNKVTEKGKYVELRCDPISGHTALYWYRQSLGQGPEFLIYFQGTGAADDSGLPNDRFFAVRPEGSVSTLKIQRTERGDSAVYLCASSISSTDTQYFGPGTRLTVL.

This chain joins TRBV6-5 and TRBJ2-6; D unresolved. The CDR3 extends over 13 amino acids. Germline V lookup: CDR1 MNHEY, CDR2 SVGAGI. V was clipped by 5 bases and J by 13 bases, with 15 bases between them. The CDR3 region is CASSSARPEVLTF. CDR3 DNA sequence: TGTGCCAGCAGTAGCGCACGACCCGAGGTCCTGACTTTC.

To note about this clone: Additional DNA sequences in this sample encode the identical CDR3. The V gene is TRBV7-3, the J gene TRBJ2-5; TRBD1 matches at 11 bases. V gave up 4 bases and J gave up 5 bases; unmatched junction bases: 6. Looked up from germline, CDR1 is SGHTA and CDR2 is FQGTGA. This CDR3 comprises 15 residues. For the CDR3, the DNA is TGTGCCAGCAGCTCCGGACAGGGGGCCGGTGAGACCCAGTACTTC. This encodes CASSSGQGAGETQYF. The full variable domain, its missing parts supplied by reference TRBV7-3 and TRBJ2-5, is GAGVSQTPSNKVTEKGKYVELRCDPISGHTALYWYRQSLGQGPEFLIYFQGTGAADDSGLPNDRFFAVRPEGSVSTLKIQRTERGDSAVYLCASSSGQGAGETQYFGPGTRLLVL.

The CDR3 DNA follows: TGTGCCAGCCGCGAGGCCGGAGATACGCAGTATTTT. Its translation is CASREAGDTQYF. The rearrangement uses TRBV28 and TRBJ2-3; D is uncertain. Germline V lookup: CDR1 MDHEN, CDR2 SYDVKM. The V gene lost 8 bases and the J gene lost 5 bases, with 11 bases spanning the gap. CDR3 length: 12 amino acids.

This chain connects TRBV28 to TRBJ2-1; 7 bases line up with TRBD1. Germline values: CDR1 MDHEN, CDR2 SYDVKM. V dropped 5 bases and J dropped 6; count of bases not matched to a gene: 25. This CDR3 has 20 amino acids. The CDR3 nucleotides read TGTGCCAGCAGTCTTATAAGGGGACACTCACTACAGGGGACGGTCAATGAGCAGTTCTTC. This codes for CASSLIRGHSLQGTVNEQFF.

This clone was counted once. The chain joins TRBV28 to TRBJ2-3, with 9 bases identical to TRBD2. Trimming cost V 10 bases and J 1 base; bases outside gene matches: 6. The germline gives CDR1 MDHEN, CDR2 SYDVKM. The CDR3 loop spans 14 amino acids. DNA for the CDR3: TGTGCCACCCTAGCGGGATCGGGCACAGATACGCAGTATTTT. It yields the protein CATLAGSGTDTQYF.

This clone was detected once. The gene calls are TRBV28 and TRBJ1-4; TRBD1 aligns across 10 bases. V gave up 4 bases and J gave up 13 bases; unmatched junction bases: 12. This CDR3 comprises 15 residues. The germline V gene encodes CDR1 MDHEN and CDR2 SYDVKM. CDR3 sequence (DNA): TGTGCCAGCAGTTCAGGTGGGACAGGGGATCGGGTACTGTTTTTT. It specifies CASSSGGTGDRVLFF. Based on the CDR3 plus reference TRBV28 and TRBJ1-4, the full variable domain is DVKVTQSSRYLVKRTGEKVFLECVQDMDHENMFWYRQDPGLGLRLIYFSYDVKMKEKGDIPEGYSVSREKKERFSLILESASTNQTSMYLCASSSGGTGDRVLFFGSGTQLSVL.

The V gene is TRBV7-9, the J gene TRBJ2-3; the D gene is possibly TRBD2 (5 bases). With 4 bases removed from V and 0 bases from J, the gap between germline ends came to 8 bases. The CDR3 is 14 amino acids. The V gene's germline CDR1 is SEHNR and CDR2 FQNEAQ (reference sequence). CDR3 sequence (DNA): TGTGCCAGCAGCTCCGGCGGGAGCACAGATACGCAGTATTTT. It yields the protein CASSSGGSTDTQYF.